These T cell receptor beta chains were read from a single sample in a study of T-cell reconstitution after alpha-beta-depleted transplantation in children. TCRdb analysed the PCR reads with MiXCR anew, one entry per CDR3 protein. The sample records fewer than 95,000 distinct CDR3 sequences, 9% to 15% being singletons. The sample consisted of PBMCs from the stem cell graft donor, taken from the stem cell graft. The receptors derive from a human donor who donated a stem cell graft to a child with inherited bone marrow failure. Each CDR3 is given with its conserved first and last residue. The D gene is left open where the match is weak. Clone size is not always given. Where it is, it says once, few, many or a class for expanded clones.

few,TRBJ1-5,TRBV12-3/TRBV12-4,-,TGTGCCAGCAGTCCCTCCGGGACGACTAGCAATCAGCCCCAGCATTTT,CASSPSGTTSNQPQHF
-,TRBJ2-1,TRBV6-2/TRBV6-3,TRBD1,TGTGCCAGCAGTTACTCGAGTGGACAGGGTTTGTATGAGCAGTTCTTC,CASSYSSGQGLYEQFF
many,TRBJ1-4,TRBV6-6,TRBD1,TGTGCCAGCAGTTTCGAGGGGGCAAAACTGTTTTTT,CASSFEGAKLFF
-,TRBJ2-7,TRBV6-5,TRBD1,TGTGCCAGCAGTTACGGCTACGGGACAGGCTACGAGCAGTACTTC,CASSYGYGTGYEQYF
few,TRBJ2-6,TRBV24-1,-,TGTGCCACCAGTAGCTCTGGGGCCAACGTCCTGACTTTC,CATSSSGANVLTF
-,TRBJ1-1,TRBV5-1,-,TGCGCCAGCTGCTTGTTTAAAGCACAGGCACCCACTGAAGCTTTCTTT,CASCLFKAQAPTEAFF
many,TRBJ1-1,TRBV15,-,TGTGCCACCAGCAGAGAGCCTGGATTGAACACTGAAGCTTTCTTT,CATSREPGLNTEAFF
-,TRBJ1-1,TRBV20-1,-,TGCAGTGCTAGACAGGGAGGGGCCACTGAAGCTTTCTTT,CSARQGGATEAFF
many,TRBJ2-7,TRBV7-2,-,TGTGCCAGCAGCCCGAATGCCGGGAGCTCCTACGAGCAGTACTTC,CASSPNAGSSYEQYF
many,TRBJ1-4,TRBV4-3,-,TGCGCCAGCAGCCAAGCAACGAAGAGGGGTGTTGAAAAACTGTTTTTT,CASSQATKRGVEKLFF
many,TRBJ2-5,TRBV6-1,TRBD2,TGTGCCAGCAGTGAAGTGCCTAGCGGGAGAGGAGAGACCCAGTACTTC,CASSEVPSGRGETQYF